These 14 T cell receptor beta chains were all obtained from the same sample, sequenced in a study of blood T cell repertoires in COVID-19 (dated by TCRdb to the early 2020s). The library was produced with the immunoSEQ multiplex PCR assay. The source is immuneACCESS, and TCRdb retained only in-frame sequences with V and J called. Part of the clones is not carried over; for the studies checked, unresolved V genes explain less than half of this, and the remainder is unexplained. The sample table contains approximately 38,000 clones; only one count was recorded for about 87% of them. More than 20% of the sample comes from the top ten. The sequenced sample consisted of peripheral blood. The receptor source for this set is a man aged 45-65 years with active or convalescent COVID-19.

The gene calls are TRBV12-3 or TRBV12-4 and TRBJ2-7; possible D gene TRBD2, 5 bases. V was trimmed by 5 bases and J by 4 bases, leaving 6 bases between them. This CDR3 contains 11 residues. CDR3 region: CASSEGYEQYV. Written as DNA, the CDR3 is TGTGCCAGCAGTGAGGGTTACGAGCAGTACGTC.

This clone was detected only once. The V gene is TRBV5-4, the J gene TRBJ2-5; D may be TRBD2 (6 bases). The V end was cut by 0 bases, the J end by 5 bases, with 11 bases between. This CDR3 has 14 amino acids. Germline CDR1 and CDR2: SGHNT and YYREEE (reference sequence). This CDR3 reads CASSLAGVGETQYF. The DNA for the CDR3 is TGTGCCAGCAGCTTGGCGGGGGTTGGGGAGACCCAGTACTTC.

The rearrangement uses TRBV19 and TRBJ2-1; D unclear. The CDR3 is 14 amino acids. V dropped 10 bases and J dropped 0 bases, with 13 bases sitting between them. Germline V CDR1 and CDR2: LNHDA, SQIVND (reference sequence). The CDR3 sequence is CATTPRNSYNEQFF. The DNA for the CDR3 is TGTGCCACTACCCCGAGAAACTCCTACAATGAGCAGTTCTTC.

CDR3 protein: CASSWIGTGGYEQYF. As DNA, the CDR3 is TGCGCCAGCAGTTGGATCGGGACAGGTGGCTACGAGCAGTACTTC. The V gene is TRBV5-1, the J gene TRBJ2-7; 8 positions match TRBD1. Losses at the gene ends were 5 bases for V and 3 bases for J; bases not matched to a gene: 10. This CDR3 is built from 15 residues. The germline gives CDR1 SGHRS, CDR2 YFSETQ.

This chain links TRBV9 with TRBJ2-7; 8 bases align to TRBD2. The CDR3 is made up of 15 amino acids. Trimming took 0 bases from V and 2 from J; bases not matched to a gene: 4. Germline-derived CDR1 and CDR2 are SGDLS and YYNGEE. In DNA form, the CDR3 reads TGTGCCAGCAGCGTAGAAACGGGAGGGACCTACGAGCAGTACTTC. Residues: CASSVETGGTYEQYF.

CDR3 residues: CASSLEGWVRGVGTEAFF. DNA for the CDR3: TGTGCCAGCAGCTTAGAGGGTTGGGTCAGGGGCGTAGGCACTGAAGCTTTCTTT. The chain combines TRBV7-2 with TRBJ1-1; tentatively, D is TRBD1 (6 bases). The V end lost 1 base, the J end lost 4 bases, and 22 bases lay between the germline ends. Germline V gives CDR1 SGHTA, CDR2 FQGNSA. The CDR3 contains 18 residues.

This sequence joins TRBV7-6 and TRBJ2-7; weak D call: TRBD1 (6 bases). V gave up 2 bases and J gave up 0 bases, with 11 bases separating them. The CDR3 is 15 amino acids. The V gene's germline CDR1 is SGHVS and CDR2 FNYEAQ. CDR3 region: CASSLTGLSSYEQYF. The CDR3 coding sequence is TGTGCCAGCAGCTTAACAGGGCTGAGCTCCTACGAGCAGTACTTC.

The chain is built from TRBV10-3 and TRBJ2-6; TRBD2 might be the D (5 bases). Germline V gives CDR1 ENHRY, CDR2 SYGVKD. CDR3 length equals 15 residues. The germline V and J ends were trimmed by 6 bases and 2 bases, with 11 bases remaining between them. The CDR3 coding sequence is TGTGCCATCAGCGTGGACTGGGCTGGGGCCAACGTCCTGACTTTC. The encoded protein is CAISVDWAGANVLTF.

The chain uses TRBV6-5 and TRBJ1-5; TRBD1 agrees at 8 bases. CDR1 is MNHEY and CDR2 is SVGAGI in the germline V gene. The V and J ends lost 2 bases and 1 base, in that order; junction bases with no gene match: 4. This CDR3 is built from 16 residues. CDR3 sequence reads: CASSYGGQGSNQPQHF. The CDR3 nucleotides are TGTGCCAGCAGTTACGGCGGACAGGGCAGCAATCAGCCCCAGCATTTT.

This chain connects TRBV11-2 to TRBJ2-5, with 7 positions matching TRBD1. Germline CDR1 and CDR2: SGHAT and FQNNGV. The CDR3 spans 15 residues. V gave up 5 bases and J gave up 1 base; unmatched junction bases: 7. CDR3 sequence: CASSKGAGAQETQYF. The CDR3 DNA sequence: TGTGCCAGCAGCAAGGGGGCAGGGGCCCAAGAGACCCAGTACTTC.

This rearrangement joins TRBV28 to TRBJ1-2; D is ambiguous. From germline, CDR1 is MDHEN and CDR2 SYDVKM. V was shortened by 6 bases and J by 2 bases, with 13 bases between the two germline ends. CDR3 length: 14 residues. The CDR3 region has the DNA TGTGCCAGCAGCTACGGCGGGGAGAACTATGGCTACACCTTC. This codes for CASSYGGENYGYTF.

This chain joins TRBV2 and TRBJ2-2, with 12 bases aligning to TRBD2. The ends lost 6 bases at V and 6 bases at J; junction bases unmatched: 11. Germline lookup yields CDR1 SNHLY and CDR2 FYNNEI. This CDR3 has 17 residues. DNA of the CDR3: TGTGCCAGCAGCCGACCGGTTCTAGCGGGGGGGGCCGGGGAGCTGTTTTTT. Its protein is CASSRPVLAGGAGELFF.

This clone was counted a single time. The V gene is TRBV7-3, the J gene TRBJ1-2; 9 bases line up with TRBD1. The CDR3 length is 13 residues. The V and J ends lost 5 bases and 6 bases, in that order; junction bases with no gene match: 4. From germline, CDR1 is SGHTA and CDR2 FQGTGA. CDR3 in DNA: TGTGCCAGCAGCCCCGGGACAGGGAATGGCTACACCTTC. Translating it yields CASSPGTGNGYTF.

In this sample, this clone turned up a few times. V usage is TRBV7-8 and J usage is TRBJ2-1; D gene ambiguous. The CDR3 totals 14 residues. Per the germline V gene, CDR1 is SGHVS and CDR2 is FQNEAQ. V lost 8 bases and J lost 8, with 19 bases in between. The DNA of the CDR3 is TGTGCCAGCTCTACCTCCCGAGGCAGCGATGAGCAGTTCTTC. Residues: CASSTSRGSDEQFF.